These 4 T cell receptor beta chains originate from one sample sequenced in a study of blood T cell repertoires in COVID-19. Measured with immunoSEQ multiplex PCR; TCRdb has only the in-frame clones, and not every one. The profile shows under 200,000 clones, 80% to 90% of them singletons. The material sequenced was peripheral blood. These receptors all stem from a man in his 70s with active or convalescent COVID-19.

The chain has TRBV10-2 and TRBJ2-5; a possible D gene is TRBD2 (6 bases). Trimming left V 5 bases short and J 5 bases short, with 9 bases between. This CDR3 is built from 12 residues. Germline assignment: CDR1 WSHSY and CDR2 SAAADI. The chain's CDR3 is CASSRTIETQYF. In nucleotides, the CDR3 is TGCGCCAGCAGTCGGACTATCGAGACCCAGTACTTC.

The genes are TRBV6-5 and TRBJ2-7, with 7 bases lining up with TRBD1. The CDR3 is made up of 15 amino acids. Germline V CDR1 and CDR2: MNHEY, SVGAGI. The V and J ends lost 4 bases and 6 bases, in that order; junction bases with no gene match: 12. The CDR3 DNA is TGTGCCAGCAGTTTCCTAGGACAGGACCGCTCCGAGCAGTACTTC. Protein sequence: CASSFLGQDRSEQYF.

The sample holds one count of this clone. The V and J genes are TRBV6-5 and TRBJ2-1, with D possibly being TRBD2 (6 bases). Germline CDR1 reads MNHEY; CDR2 reads SVGAGI. The CDR3 is made up of 15 amino acids. V was cut by 8 bases and J by 2 bases, with 16 bases left in between. The CDR3 bases are TGTGCCAGCCGGACTTCTGCGGGACCCTACAATGAGCAGTTCTTC. Translation gives CASRTSAGPYNEQFF.

This chain uses TRBV11-2 with TRBJ2-6; 7 nucleotides match TRBD1. Germline V CDR1 and CDR2: SGHAT, FQNNGV. The CDR3 spans 16 residues. With 5 bases clipped from V and 0 bases from J, the junction kept 4 bases outside the gene matches. The DNA for the CDR3 is TGTGCCAGCAGCCGAGACAGGGTCTCTGGGGCCAACGTCCTGACTTTC. Translating gives CASSRDRVSGANVLTF.